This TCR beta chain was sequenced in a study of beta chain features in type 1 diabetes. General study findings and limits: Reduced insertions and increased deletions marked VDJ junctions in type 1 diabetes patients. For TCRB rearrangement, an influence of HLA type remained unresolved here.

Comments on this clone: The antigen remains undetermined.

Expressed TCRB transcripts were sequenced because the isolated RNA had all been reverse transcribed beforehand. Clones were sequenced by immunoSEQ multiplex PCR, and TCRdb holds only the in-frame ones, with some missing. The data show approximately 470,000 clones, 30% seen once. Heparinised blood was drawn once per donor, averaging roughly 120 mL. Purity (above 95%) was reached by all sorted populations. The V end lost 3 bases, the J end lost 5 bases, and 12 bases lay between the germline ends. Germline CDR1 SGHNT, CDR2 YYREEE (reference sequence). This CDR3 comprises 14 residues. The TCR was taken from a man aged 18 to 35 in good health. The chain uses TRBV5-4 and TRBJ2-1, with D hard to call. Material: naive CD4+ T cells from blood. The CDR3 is CASSSEWGDNEQFF. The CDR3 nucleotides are TGTGCCAGCAGCTCGGAATGGGGTGACAATGAGCAGTTCTTC.